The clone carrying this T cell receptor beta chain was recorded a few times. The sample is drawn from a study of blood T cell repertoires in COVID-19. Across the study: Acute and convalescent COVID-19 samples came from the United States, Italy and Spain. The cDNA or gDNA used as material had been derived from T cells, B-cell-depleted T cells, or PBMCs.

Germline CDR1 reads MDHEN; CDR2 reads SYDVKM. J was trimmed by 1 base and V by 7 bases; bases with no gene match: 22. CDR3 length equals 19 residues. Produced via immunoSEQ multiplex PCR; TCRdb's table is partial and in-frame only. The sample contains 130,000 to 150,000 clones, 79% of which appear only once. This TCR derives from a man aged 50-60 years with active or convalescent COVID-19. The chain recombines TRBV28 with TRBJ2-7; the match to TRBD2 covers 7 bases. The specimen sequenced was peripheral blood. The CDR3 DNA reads TGTGCCAGCACCGAAAATCGGGACTCCCTACTAGCGATATCCTACGAGCAGTACTTC. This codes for CASTENRDSLLAISYEQYF.